The 8 T cell receptor beta chains presented below share a single source sample, sequenced in a study of T cell repertoires in cytomegalovirus infection. These receptors' antigens are unknown. In TCRdb, the reads were re-called with MiXCR into one record per CDR3 protein. Found here are hundreds of thousands of distinct CDR3 sequences, 31% of them singletons; the top ten hold about 14%. The sequenced sample was cultured CD8+ T cells from PBMCs, obtained from culture after CMV antigen stimulation. These TCRs come from a human donor in good health (CMV status not recorded). Some clones in this sample may be carry-over from other donors' samples.

This clonotype was detected many times. The V and J genes are TRBV7-2 and TRBJ2-2, with 8 positions matching TRBD2. V shed 6 bases, J shed 0 bases, and the junction held 9 bases outside the gene matches. There are 17 residues in the CDR3. Per the germline V gene, CDR1 is SGHTA and CDR2 is FQGNSA. The CDR3 DNA reads TGTGCCAGCAGGGGGGTCCGCGGGGGGTCGAACACCGGGGAGCTGTTTTTT. It codes for CASRGVRGGSNTGELFF.

The chain links TRBV6-5 to TRBJ1-5, with TRBD1 as a possible D gene (5 bases). This CDR3 has 14 residues. V gave up 6 bases and J gave up 4 bases, with 13 bases separating them. CDR1 and CDR2 (germline): MNHEY, SVGAGI. This chain's CDR3 is CASSRYKGNQPQHF. Written as DNA, the CDR3 is TGTGCCAGCAGCCGATACAAGGGGAATCAGCCCCAGCATTTT.

CDR3 in DNA: TGCAGTGCTAGAGAACCGACGGACAGGTTCAATCAGCCCCAGCATTTT. This encodes CSAREPTDRFNQPQHF. The chain combines TRBV20-1 with TRBJ1-5; 7 bases align to TRBD1. Per the germline V gene, CDR1 is DFQATT and CDR2 is SNEGSKA (reference sequence). The V segment lost 0 bases and the J segment 3 bases; nucleotides outside the gene matches: 8. The CDR3 extends over 16 amino acids.

Only a few counts were recorded for this clonotype. This chain joins TRBV5-4 and TRBJ2-7, with TRBD2 matching 12 bases. The CDR3 runs to 16 residues. CDR1 and CDR2 from the germline V gene are SGHNT and YYREEE (reference sequence). V was clipped by 0 bases and J by 6 bases; unmatched bases: 7. Here the CDR3 DNA reads TGTGCCAGCAGCTTGGCCTGGCTAGCGGGGGGGCTCGAGCAGTACGTC. Translating it yields CASSLAWLAGGLEQYV.

This clonotype was seen at least ten times. The rearrangement uses TRBV6-2 or TRBV6-3 and TRBJ2-5; D remains ambiguous. The CDR3 runs 14 residues. Germline assignment: CDR1 MNHEY and CDR2 SVGEGT. Trimming cost V 8 bases and J 1 base, with 14 bases left between them. CDR3 bases: TGTGCCAGCGGATATCAGGAGATCCAAGAGACCCAGTACTTC. Protein sequence: CASGYQEIQETQYF.

This clonotype was detected many times. The rearrangement uses TRBV7-9 and TRBJ2-1; tentative D call: TRBD1 (6 bases). Trimming cost V 2 bases and J 2 bases, with 10 bases left between them. The CDR3 contains 15 residues. From germline, CDR1 is SEHNR and CDR2 FQNEAQ (reference sequence). Here the CDR3 DNA reads TGTGCCAGCAGCTTAACAGGGTATACCTACAATGAGCAGTTCTTC. Translation: CASSLTGYTYNEQFF.

This chain connects TRBV7-8 to TRBJ2-1; 8 bases are shared with TRBD1. There are 15 residues in the CDR3. CDR1 and CDR2 from the germline V gene are SGHVS and FQNEAQ. The V and J ends lost 5 bases and 5 bases, in that order; junction bases with no gene match: 8. CDR3 DNA sequence: TGTGCCAGCAGCCCACAGGGGGACAGGAACAATGAGCAGTTCTTC. As protein: CASSPQGDRNNEQFF.

Comments on this clonotype: A single base separates this from a much larger clone, so it may be a read error. The chain links TRBV7-4 to TRBJ2-4; no firm D call. This CDR3 spans 17 amino acids. The germline gives CDR1 SGHVT, CDR2 SQSDAQ. Here the CDR3 reads CVSSPRSTKGAKNIQYF. Here the CDR3 DNA reads TGTGTCAGCAGCCCCAGGTCGACGAAGGGAGCCAAAAACATTCAGTACTTC.